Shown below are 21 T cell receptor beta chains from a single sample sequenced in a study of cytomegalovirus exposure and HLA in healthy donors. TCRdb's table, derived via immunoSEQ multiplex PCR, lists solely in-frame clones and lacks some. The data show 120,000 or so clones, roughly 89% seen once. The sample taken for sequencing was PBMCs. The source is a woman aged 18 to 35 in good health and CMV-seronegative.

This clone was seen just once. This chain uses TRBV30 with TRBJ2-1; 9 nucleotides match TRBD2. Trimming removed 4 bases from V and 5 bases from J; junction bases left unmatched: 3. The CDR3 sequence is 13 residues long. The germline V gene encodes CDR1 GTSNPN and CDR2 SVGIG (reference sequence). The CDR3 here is CAWNSGSDNEQFF. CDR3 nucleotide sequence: TGTGCCTGGAATAGCGGGAGTGACAATGAGCAGTTCTTC.

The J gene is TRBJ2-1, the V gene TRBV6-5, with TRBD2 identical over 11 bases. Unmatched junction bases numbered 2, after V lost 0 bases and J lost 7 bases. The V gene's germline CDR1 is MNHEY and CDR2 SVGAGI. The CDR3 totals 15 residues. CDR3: CASSYSASGRNEQFF. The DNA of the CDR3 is TGTGCCAGCAGTTACTCTGCTAGCGGGAGGAATGAGCAGTTCTTC.

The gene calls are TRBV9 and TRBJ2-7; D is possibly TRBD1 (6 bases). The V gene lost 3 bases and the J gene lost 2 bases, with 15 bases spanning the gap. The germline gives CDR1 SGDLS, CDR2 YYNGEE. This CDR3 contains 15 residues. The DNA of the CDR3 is TGTGCCAGCAGCGAGGGGTCAGGGGTCGCCTACGAGCAGTACTTC. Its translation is CASSEGSGVAYEQYF.

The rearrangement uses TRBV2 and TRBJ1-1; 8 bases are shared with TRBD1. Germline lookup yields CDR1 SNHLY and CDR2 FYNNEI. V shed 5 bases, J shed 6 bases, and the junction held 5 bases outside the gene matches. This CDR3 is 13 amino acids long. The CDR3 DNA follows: TGTGCCAGCAGTAGACAGGGGAGCGCTGAAGCTTTCTTT. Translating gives CASSRQGSAEAFF.

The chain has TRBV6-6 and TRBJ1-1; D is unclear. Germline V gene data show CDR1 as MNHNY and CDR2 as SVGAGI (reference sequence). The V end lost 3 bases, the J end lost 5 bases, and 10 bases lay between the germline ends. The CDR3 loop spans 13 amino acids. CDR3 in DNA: TGTGCCAGCAGTTATAGATCTCTTACTGAAGCTTTCTTT. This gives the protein CASSYRSLTEAFF.

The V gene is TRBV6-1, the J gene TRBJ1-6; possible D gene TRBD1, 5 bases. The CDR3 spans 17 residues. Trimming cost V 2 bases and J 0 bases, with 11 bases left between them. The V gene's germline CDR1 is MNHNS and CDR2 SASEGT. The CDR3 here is CASSEWEGSSYNSPLHF. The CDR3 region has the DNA TGTGCCAGCAGTGAATGGGAGGGGAGCTCCTATAATTCACCCCTCCACTTT.

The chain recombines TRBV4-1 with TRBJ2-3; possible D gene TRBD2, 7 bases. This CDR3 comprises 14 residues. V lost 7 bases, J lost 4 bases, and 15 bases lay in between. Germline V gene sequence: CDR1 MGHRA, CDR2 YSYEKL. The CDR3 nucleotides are TGCGCCAGCACCCTAGGCGGGGGCCCAGATACGCAGTATTTT. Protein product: CASTLGGGPDTQYF.

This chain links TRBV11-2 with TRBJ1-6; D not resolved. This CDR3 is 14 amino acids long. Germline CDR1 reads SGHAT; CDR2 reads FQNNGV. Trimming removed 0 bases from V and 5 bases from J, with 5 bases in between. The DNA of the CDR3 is TGTGCCAGCAGCTTAGAGGCCCATAATTCACCCCTCCACTTT. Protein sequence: CASSLEAHNSPLHF.

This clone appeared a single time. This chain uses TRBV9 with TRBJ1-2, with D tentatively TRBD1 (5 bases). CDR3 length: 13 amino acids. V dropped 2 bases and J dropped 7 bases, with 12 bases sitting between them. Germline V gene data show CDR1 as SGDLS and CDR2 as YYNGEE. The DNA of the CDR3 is TGTGCCAGCAGCGTGCAGGGTAGCGGTGGCTACACCTTC. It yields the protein CASSVQGSGGYTF.

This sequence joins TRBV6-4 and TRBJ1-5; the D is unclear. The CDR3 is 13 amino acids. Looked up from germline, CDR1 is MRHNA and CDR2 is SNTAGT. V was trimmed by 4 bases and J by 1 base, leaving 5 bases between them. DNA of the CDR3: TGTGCCAGCAGTGGGGAGAGCAATCAGCCCCAGCATTTT. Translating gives CASSGESNQPQHF.

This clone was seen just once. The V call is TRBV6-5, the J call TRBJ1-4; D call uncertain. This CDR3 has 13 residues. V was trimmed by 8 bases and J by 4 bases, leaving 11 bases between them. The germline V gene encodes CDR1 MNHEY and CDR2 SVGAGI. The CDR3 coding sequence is TGTGCCAGCTGCCCCGGGGATAATGAAAAACTGTTTTTT. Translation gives CASCPGDNEKLFF.

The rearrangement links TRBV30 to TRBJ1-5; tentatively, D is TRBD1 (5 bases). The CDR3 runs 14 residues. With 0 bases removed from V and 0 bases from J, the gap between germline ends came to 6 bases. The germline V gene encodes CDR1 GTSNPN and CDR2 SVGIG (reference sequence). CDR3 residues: CAWSVDSSNQPQHF. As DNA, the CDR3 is TGTGCCTGGAGTGTAGACAGTAGCAATCAGCCCCAGCATTTT.

The CDR3 DNA is TGTGCCAGCGTCGCAGGGGGGTCGGGCAATCAGCCCCAGCATTTT. Amino acids: CASVAGGSGNQPQHF. The V and J genes are TRBV28 and TRBJ1-5; 7 bases map to TRBD1. Germline trimming cut 8 bases from V and 2 bases from J; bases unmatched to any gene: 9. CDR3 length: 15 residues. Per germline, CDR1 MDHEN and CDR2 SYDVKM.

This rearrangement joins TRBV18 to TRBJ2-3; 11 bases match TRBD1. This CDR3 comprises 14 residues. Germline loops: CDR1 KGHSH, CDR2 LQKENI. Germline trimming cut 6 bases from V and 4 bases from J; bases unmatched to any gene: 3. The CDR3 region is CASSGTGGADTQYF. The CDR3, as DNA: TGTGCCAGCTCCGGGACAGGGGGAGCAGATACGCAGTATTTT.

The CDR3 reads CASGTGGLVPYEQYV. In nucleotides, the CDR3 is TGTGCCAGCGGTACCGGGGGGCTAGTCCCCTACGAGCAGTACGTC. The chain uses TRBV28 and TRBJ2-7; a weak D match, TRBD2 (7 bases). Looked up from germline, CDR1 is MDHEN and CDR2 is SYDVKM. V dropped 8 bases and J dropped 2 bases, with 19 bases sitting between them. The CDR3 sequence is 15 residues long.

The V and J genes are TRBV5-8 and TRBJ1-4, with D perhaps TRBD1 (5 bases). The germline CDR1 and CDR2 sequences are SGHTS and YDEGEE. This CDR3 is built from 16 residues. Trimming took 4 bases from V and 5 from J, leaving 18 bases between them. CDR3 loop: CASSMLPGLRNEKLFF. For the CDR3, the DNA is TGTGCCAGCAGCATGCTTCCGGGACTGAGGAATGAAAAACTGTTTTTT.

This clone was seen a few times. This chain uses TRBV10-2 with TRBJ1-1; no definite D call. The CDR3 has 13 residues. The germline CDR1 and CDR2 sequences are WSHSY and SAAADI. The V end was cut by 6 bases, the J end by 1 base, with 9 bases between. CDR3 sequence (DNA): TGCGCCAGCAGCCAAACAAAGAACACTGAAGCTTTCTTT. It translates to CASSQTKNTEAFF.

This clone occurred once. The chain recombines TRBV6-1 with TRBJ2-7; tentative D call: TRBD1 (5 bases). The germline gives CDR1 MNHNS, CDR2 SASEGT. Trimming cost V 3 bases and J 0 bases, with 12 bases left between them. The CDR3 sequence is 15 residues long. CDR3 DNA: TGTGCCAGCAGTGAGGGGCCAGGCCTCTCCTACGAGCAGTACGTC. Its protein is CASSEGPGLSYEQYV.

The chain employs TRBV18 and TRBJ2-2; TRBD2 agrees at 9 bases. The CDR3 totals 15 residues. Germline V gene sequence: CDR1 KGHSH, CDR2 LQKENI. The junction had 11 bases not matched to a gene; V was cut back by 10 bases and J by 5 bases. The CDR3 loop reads CATLLIAGATGELFF. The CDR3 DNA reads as TGTGCCACGCTTTTGATAGCGGGAGCTACCGGGGAGCTGTTTTTT.

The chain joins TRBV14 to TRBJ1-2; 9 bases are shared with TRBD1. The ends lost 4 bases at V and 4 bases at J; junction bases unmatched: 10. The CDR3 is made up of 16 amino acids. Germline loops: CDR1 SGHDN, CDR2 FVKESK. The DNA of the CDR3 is TGTGCCAGCAGCCTCACCGGGACAGGGAACGGCTATGGCTACACCTTC. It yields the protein CASSLTGTGNGYGYTF.

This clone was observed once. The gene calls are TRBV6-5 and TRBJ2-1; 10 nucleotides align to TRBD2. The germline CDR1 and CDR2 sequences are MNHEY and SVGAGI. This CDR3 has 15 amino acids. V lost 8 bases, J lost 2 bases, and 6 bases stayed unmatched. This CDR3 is CASSPGLATYNEQFF. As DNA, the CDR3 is TGTGCCAGCTCCCCGGGACTAGCGACCTACAATGAGCAGTTCTTC.